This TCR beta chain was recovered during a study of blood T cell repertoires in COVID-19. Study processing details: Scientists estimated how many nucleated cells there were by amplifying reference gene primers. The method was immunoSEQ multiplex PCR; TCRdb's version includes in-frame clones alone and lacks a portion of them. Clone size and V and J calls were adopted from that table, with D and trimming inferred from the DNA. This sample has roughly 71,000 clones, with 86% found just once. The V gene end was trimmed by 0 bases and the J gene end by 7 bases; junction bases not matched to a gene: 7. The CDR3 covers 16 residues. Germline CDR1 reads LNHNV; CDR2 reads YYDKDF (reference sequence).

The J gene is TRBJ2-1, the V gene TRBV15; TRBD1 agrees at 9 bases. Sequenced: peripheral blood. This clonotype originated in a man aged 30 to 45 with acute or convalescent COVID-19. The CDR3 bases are TGTGCCACCAGCAGAGAGTGGGGACAGGGTATGAATGAGCAGTTCTTC. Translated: CATSREWGQGMNEQFF. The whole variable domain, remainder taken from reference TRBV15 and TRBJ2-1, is DAMVIQNPRYQVTQFGKPVTLSCSQTLNHNVMYWYQQKSSQAPKLLFHYYDKDFNNEADTPDNFQSRRPNTSFCFLDIRSPGLGDTAMYLCATSREWGQGMNEQFFGPGTRLTVL.